A selection of T cell receptor beta chains follows, all from one sample in a study of blood T cell repertoires in COVID-19. The assay was immunoSEQ multiplex PCR, and TCRdb's table has in-frame clones only and misses some. The table lists about 130,000 clones, about 86% of them singletons. The sequenced material came from PBMCs or T cells enriched from blood (not recorded which). The receptors come from a man aged 35 to 55 with acute COVID-19. The CDR3 runs from the conserved cysteine through the conserved F or W. A D gene is named only where the DNA matches it firmly. Clone sizes are given selectively: once, few, many, or a class where the clone is expanded.

>TRBJ1-2|TRBV3-1/TRBV3-2|.|.
TGTGCCAGCAGTCCCCGGCCAGGAAACTATGGCTACACCTTC
CASSPRPGNYGYTF
>TRBJ2-3|TRBV27|.|.
TGTGCCAGCAGTTTAAACAGCGGGCCCCTTCAAGGTACGCAGTATTTT
CASSLNSGPLQGTQYF
>TRBJ2-7|TRBV9|.|TRBD2
TGTGCCAGCAGCGAGGCGGGAGGGTCCTACGAGCAGTACTTC
CASSEAGGSYEQYF
>TRBJ2-7|TRBV14|.|.
TGTGCCAGCAGCCGGACAGTTCCCTACGAGCAGTACTTC
CASSRTVPYEQYF
>TRBJ2-5|TRBV7-3|.|TRBD2
TGTGCCAGCAGGCGGACTAGCGGGAGAGAGACCCAGTACTTC
CASRRTSGRETQYF
>TRBJ2-2|TRBV24-1|.|TRBD1
TGTGCCACCAGTCGGCCAGGGGGCAACACCGGGGAGCTGTTTTTT
CATSRPGGNTGELFF
>TRBJ1-1|TRBV5-1|.|TRBD1
TGCGCCAGTTCGGGACAGGGGGACACTGAAGCTTTCTTT
CASSGQGDTEAFF
>TRBJ1-1|TRBV5-4|once|.
TGTGCCAGCTTTTTAGATGCGGGACCGTCGAACACTGAAGCTTTCTTT
CASFLDAGPSNTEAFF
>TRBJ1-2|TRBV6-5|once|.
TGTGCCAGCAGTTATGGACAGAACTATGGCTACACCTTC
CASSYGQNYGYTF
>TRBJ2-7|TRBV10-1|.|.
TGCGCCAGCAGTGAGCCCACGTCTAGCTACGAGCAGTACTTC
CASSEPTSSYEQYF
>TRBJ2-2|TRBV14|.|TRBD2
TGTGCCAGCAGCCAATACGGACTAGCGGGAGGGCCACCTAAGTCCGGGGAGCTGTTTTTT
CASSQYGLAGGPPKSGELFF
>TRBJ2-7|TRBV19|.|.
TGTGCCAGTAGTATGTACGGTAGCTCCTACGAGCAGTACTTC
CASSMYGSSYEQYF
>TRBJ2-2|TRBV6-1|.|.
TGTGCCAGCAGTGAAGGGGCAAGGGAGCTGTTTTTT
CASSEGARELFF
>TRBJ1-3|TRBV6-5|.|.
TGTGCCAGCAGTTCCCGCAGGGGTCGTGGAAACACCATATATTTT
CASSSRRGRGNTIYF
>TRBJ2-3|TRBV24-1|.|.
TGTGCCACCGAGTCAGGGAGCACAGATACGCAGTATTTT
CATESGSTDTQYF
>TRBJ1-2|TRBV6-5|.|.
TGTGCCTCCGGTAATGGGCCCCAGAGCACCTTC
CASGNGPQSTF
>TRBJ1-1|TRBV4-2|.|.
TGTGCCAGCAGGGGGGGAAACACTGAAGCTTTCTTT
CASRGGNTEAFF
>TRBJ2-1|TRBV11-3|.|.
TGTGCCAGCAGCAATACCTGGACTATCCCCAGAGAGCAGTTCTTC
CASSNTWTIPREQFF
>TRBJ2-3|TRBV5-6|.|.
TGTGCCAGCAGCTTAGTTGCGGGGGATACGCAGTATTTT
CASSLVAGDTQYF
>TRBJ2-3|TRBV27|once|.
TGTGCCAGCAAGGGACAAGGGCTCACAGATACGCAGTATTTT
CASKGQGLTDTQYF
>TRBJ1-2|TRBV10-1|once|.
TGCGCCAGCAGTGACGGTCTGGACTATGGCTACACCTTC
CASSDGLDYGYTF
>TRBJ1-6|TRBV19|few|.
TGTGCCAGTAGTATAGGAGGGAATTCACCCCTCCACTTT
CASSIGGNSPLHF
>TRBJ1-5|TRBV2|.|TRBD1
TGTGCCAGCAGTTGGACAGGGGTGAGGCAGCCCCAGCATTTT
CASSWTGVRQPQHF
>TRBJ2-7|TRBV7-2|.|.
TGTGCCAGCAGCCCAGCCTACGAGCAGTACTTC
CASSPAYEQYF
>TRBJ2-1|TRBV19|.|TRBD2
TGTGCCAGTAGCCCAAACCCGGGACTAGCGGGAGCAGGAGAGCAGTTCTTC
CASSPNPGLAGAGEQFF
>TRBJ2-1|TRBV18|few|.
TGTGCCAGCTCACCACTCCCACAGGCTACAGGCCCCCACAATGAGCAGTTCTTC
CASSPLPQATGPHNEQFF
>TRBJ2-5|TRBV24-1|.|.
TGTGCCACCAGTGAACCCGGGACTCTAGAGACCCAGTACTTC
CATSEPGTLETQYF
>TRBJ2-7|TRBV5-1|.|TRBD2
TGCGCCAGCAGCTTGGTCCTGACTAGCGGGGGCGAGCAGTACTTC
CASSLVLTSGGEQYF
>TRBJ2-1|TRBV6-1|.|TRBD2
TGTGCCAGCAGTGATTCATTGCCGGGACTAGCGGGGGACTACAATGAGCAGTTCTTC
CASSDSLPGLAGDYNEQFF